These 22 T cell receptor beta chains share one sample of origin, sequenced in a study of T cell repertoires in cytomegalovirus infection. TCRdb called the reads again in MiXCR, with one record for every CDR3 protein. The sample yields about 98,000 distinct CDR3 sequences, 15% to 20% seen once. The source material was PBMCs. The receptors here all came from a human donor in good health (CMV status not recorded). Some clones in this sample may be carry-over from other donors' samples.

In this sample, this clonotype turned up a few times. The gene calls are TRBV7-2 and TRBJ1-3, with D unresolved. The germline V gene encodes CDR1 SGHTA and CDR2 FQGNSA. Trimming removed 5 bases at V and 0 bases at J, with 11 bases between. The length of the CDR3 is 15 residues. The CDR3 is CASSLETFSGNTIYF. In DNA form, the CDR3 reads TGTGCCAGCAGCCTAGAGACATTCTCTGGAAACACCATATATTTT.

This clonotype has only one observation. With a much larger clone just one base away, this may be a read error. This chain's CDR3 is CASSSTGYQETQYF. CDR3 DNA: TGTGCCAGCAGCTCGACAGGGTACCAAGAGACCCAGTACTTC. The chain has TRBV11-2 and TRBJ2-5; TRBD1 matches 7 bases. CDR3 length: 14 amino acids. The junction had 2 bases not matched to a gene; V was cut back by 4 bases and J by 0 bases. Germline-derived CDR1 and CDR2 are SGHAT and FQNNGV.

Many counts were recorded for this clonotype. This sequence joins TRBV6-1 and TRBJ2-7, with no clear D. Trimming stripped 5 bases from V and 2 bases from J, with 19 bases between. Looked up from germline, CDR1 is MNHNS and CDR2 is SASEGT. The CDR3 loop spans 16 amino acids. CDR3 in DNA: TGTGCCAGCAGTCTAAAGCCCCAGGCTCCGGCCTACGAGCAGTACTTC. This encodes CASSLKPQAPAYEQYF.

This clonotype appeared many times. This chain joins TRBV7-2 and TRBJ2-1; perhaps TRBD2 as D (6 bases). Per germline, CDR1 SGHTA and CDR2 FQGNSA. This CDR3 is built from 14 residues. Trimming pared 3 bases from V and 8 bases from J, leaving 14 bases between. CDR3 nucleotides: TGTGCCAGCAGCTTCGGGACTCTGTACGATGAGCAGTTCTTC. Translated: CASSFGTLYDEQFF. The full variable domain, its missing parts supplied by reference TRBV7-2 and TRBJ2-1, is GAGVSQSPSNKVTEKGKDVELRCDPISGHTALYWYRQSLGQGLEFLIYFQGNSAPDKSGLPSDRFSAERTGGSVSTLTIQRTQQEDSAVYLCASSFGTLYDEQFFGPGTRLTVL.

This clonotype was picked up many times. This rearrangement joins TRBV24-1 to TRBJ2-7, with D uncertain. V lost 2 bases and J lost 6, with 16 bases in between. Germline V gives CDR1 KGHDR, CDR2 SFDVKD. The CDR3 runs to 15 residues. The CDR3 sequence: CATSDSTDLLGEQYF. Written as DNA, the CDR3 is TGTGCCACCAGTGATTCGACGGACCTTCTGGGCGAGCAGTACTTC.

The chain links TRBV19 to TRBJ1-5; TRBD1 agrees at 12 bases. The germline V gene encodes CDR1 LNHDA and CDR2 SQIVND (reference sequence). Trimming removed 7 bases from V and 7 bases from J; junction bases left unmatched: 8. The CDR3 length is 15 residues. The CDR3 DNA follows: TGTGCCAGTAACGGGGACAGGGGGCAGGAACAGCCCCAGCATTTT. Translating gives CASNGDRGQEQPQHF. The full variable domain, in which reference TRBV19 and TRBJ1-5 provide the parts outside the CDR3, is DGGITQSPKYLFRKEGQNVTLSCEQNLNHDAMYWYRQDPGQGLRLIYYSQIVNDFQKGDIAEGYSVSREKKESFPLTVTSAQKNPTAFYLCASNGDRGQEQPQHFGDGTRLSIL.

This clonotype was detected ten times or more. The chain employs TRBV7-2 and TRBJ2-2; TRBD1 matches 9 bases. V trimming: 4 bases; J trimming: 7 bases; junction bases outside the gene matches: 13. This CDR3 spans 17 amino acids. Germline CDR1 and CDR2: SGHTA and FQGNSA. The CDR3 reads CASSSSRDRVLVGELFF. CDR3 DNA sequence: TGTGCCAGCAGCTCCAGCCGGGACAGGGTCTTGGTCGGGGAGCTGTTTTTT.

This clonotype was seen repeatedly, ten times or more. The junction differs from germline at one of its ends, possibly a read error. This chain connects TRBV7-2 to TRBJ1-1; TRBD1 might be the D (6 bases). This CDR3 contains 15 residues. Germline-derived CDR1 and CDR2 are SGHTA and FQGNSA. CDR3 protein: CASSSRGTTLPEAFF. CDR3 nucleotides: TGTGCCAGCAGCTCTAGGGGGACCACCCTACCTGAGGCTTTCTTT.

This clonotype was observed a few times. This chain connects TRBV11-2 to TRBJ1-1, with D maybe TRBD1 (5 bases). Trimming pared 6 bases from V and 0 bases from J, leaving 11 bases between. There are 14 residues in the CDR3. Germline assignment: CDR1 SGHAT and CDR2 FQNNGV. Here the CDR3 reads CASRYGTVNTEAFF. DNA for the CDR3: TGTGCCAGCAGATACGGGACGGTGAACACTGAAGCTTTCTTT. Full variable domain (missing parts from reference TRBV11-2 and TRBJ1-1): EAGVAQSPRYKIIEKRQSVAFWCNPISGHATLYWYQQILGQGPKLLIQFQNNGVVDDSQLPKDRFSAERLKGVDSTLKIQPAKLEDSAVYLCASRYGTVNTEAFFGQGTRLTVV.

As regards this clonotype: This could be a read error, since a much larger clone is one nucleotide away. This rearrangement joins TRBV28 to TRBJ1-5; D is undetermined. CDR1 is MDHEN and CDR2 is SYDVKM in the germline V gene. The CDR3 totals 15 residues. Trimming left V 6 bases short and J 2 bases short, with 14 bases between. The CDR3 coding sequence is TGTGCCAGCAGAGGACGGGGAATGGGCAATCAGCCCCAGCATTTT. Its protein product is CASRGRGMGNQPQHF.

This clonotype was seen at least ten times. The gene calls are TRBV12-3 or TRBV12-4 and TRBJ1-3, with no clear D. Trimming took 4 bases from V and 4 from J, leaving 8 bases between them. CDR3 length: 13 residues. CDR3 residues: CASSSFVGNTIYF. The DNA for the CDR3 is TGTGCCAGCAGTTCCTTTGTGGGAAACACCATATATTTT.

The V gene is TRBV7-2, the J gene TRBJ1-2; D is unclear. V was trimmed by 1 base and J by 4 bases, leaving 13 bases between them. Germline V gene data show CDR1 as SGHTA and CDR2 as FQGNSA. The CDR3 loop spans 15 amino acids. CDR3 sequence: CASSLGGGIGYGYTF. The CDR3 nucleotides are TGTGCCAGCAGCTTAGGGGGAGGGATCGGCTATGGCTACACCTTC.

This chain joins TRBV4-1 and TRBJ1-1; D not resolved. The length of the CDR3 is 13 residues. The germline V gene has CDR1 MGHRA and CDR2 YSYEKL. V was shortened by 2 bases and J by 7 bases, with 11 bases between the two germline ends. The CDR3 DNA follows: TGCGCCAGCAGCCAAAGGGAGGACCTTGAAGCTTTCTTT. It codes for CASSQREDLEAFF.

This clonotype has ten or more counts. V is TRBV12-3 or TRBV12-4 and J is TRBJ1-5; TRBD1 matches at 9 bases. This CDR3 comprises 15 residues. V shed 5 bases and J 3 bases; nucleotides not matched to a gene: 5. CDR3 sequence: CASSGTGGINQPQHF. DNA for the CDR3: TGTGCCAGCAGTGGAACAGGGGGCATCAATCAGCCCCAGCATTTT.

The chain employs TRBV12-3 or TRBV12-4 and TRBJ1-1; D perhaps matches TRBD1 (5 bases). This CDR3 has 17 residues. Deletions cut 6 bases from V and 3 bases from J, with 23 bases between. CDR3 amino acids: CASSKQWGKKVHTEAFF. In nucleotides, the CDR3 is TGTGCCAGCAGCAAACAGTGGGGCAAAAAGGTGCACACTGAAGCTTTCTTT.

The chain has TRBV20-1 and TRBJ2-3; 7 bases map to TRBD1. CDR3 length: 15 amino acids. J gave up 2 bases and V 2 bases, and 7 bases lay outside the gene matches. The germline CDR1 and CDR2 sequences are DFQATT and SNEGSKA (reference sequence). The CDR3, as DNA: TGCAGTGCTAGACCCCGGACAGGTGCCACAGATACGCAGTATTTT. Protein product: CSARPRTGATDTQYF.

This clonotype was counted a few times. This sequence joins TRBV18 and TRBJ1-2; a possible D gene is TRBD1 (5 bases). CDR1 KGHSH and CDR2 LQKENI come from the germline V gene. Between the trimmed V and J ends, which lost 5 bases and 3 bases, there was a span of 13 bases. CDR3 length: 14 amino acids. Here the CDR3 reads CASSWQTGDYGYTF. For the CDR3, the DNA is TGTGCCAGCTCATGGCAGACGGGGGACTATGGCTACACCTTC.

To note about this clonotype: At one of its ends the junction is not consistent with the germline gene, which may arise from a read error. DNA of the CDR3: TGCAGCGCTGAACAGGGGGGAGCTTTCTTT. Translated: CSAEQGGAFF. V gene TRBV29-1 combines with J gene TRBJ1-1; 8 positions agree with TRBD1. Germline V gene data show CDR1 as SQVTM and CDR2 as ANQGSEA. The CDR3 totals 10 residues.

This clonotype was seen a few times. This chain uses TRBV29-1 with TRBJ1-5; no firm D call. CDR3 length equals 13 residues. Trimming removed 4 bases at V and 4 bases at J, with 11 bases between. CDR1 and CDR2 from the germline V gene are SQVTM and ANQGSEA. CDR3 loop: CSVAAALNQPQHF. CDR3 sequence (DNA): TGCAGCGTTGCGGCAGCCCTTAATCAGCCCCAGCATTTT. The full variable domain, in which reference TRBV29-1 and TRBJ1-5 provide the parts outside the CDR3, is SAVISQKPSRDICQRGTSLTIQCQVDSQVTMMFWYRQQPGQSLTLIATANQGSEATYESGFVIDKFPISRPNLTFSTLTVSNMSPEDSSIYLCSVAAALNQPQHFGDGTRLSIL.

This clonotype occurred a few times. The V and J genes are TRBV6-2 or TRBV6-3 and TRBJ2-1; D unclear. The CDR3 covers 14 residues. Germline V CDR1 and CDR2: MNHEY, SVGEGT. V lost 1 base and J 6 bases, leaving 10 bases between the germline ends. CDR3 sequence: CASSYFTETNEQFF. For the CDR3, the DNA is TGTGCCAGCAGTTACTTTACAGAGACCAATGAGCAGTTCTTC.

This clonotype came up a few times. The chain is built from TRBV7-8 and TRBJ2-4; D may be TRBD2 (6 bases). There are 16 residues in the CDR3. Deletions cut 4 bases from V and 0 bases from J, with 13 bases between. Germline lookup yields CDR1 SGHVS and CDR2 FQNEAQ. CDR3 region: CASSSGGGLAKNIQYF. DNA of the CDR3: TGTGCCAGCAGCTCTGGGGGAGGTTTAGCCAAAAACATTCAGTACTTC.

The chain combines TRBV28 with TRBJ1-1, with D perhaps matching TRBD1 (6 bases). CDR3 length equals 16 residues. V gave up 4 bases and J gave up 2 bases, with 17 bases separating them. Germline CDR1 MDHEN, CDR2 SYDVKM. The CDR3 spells CASSSGTNLINTEAFF. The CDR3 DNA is TGTGCCAGCAGTTCCGGGACAAACCTGATCAACACTGAAGCTTTCTTT.